This T cell receptor (beta chain) was retrieved from a study of technical replicates of blood from several donors. Germline-derived CDR1 and CDR2 are MNHEY and SVGAGI. The V end was cut by 5 bases, the J end by 3 bases, with 10 bases between. This CDR3 is 14 amino acids long. The table came from immunoSEQ multiplex PCR; TCRdb's copy has only in-frame clones and leaves some out. The repertoire holds over 10,000 clones, with approximately 94% as singletons. This rearrangement joins TRBV6-5 to TRBJ2-2, with D unresolved. The origin of this receptor is a human donor in good health. Sequencing was performed on PBMCs. The CDR3 DNA sequence: TGTGCCAGCAGTAGTTGGCTGTACACCGGGGAGCTGTTTTTT. It codes for CASSSWLYTGELFF.